The present T cell receptor (beta chain) was sequenced within a study of blood T cell repertoires in COVID-19. Study-wide background: Researchers got acute and convalescent COVID-19 samples from the United States, Italy and Spain. Sample material is recorded as cDNA or gDNA derived from T cells, B-cell-depleted T cells, or PBMCs.

This clone is a singleton in its sample. Study processing details: It was from reference gene primer amplification that nucleated cell counts were estimated. Some clones are missing from TCRdb's copy, which holds only in-frame ones; the method was immunoSEQ multiplex PCR. V and J calls and clone size are copied from that table; D and trimming were computed from the DNA. Here the sample spans approximately 330,000 clones, approximately 88% being singletons. Germline V gives CDR1 GTSNPN, CDR2 SVGIG (reference sequence). This CDR3 comprises 15 residues. V lost 4 bases and J lost 3; bases outside the gene matches: 7.

The V and J genes are TRBV30 and TRBJ1-5; 9 nucleotides align to TRBD1. This TCR derives from a woman between 45 and 65 years old with active or convalescent COVID-19. Input material: peripheral blood. The CDR3 nucleotides read TGTGCCTGGACTGTACAGGGGGCGGTCAATCAGCCCCAGCATTTT. The encoded protein is CAWTVQGAVNQPQHF.